This T cell receptor beta chain was recorded in a study of blood T cell repertoires in COVID-19. On the study more broadly: COVID-19 samples, acute and convalescent, were from the United States, Italy and Spain. T cells, B-cell-depleted T cells, or PBMCs provided the cDNA or gDNA that served as material.

Under the authors' procedure: Amplified reference gene primers provided the basis for estimating nucleated cell counts. The data were produced by immunoSEQ multiplex PCR, yet TCRdb's version contains in-frame clones alone and is incomplete. V, J and clone size derive from that table, while D and trimming were established from the DNA sequence. The sample gives more than 80,000 clones, roughly four fifths of which show up once; 6% to 7.5% is in the top ten. The ends were cut back, 5 bases at V and 4 bases at J, with 8 bases in the middle. Germline CDR1 reads MDHEN; CDR2 reads SYDVKM. CDR3 length: 13 residues.

The rearrangement joins TRBV28 to TRBJ1-4; weak D call: TRBD1 (5 bases). The TCR was taken from a man aged 50 to 60 with active or convalescent COVID-19. The sequencing sample was made of peripheral blood. The CDR3 here is CASSMGGNEKLFF. CDR3 nucleotides: TGTGCCAGCAGTATGGGGGGTAATGAAAAACTGTTTTTT.